The TCR beta chain described here comes from a study of blood T cell repertoires in COVID-19. About the research overall: Some COVID-19 samples were acute and others convalescent; all came from the United States, Italy and Spain. Sources were T cells, B-cell-depleted T cells, or PBMCs; the material itself was cDNA or gDNA.

The length of the CDR3 is 15 residues. Germline V gene data show CDR1 as MGHDK and CDR2 as SYGVNS. V lost 4 bases and J lost 2; bases outside the gene matches: 2. Source study methods: How many nucleated cells were present was estimated from reference gene primer amplification. Data came from immunoSEQ multiplex PCR; TCRdb stores just in-frame clones and leaves some out. Clonal size and the V and J genes are those of that table, whereas D and trimming came from the DNA. The data show around 94,000 clones, with around nine tenths seen just once and 2% held by the top ten. This sequence was found in a man aged 50-59 years with active COVID-19. The sequenced sample was peripheral blood. V gene TRBV25-1 combines with J gene TRBJ2-1; TRBD2 agrees at 10 bases. The CDR3 sequence is CASSASGGAYNEQFF. CDR3 nucleotide sequence: TGTGCCAGCAGTGCTAGCGGGGGCGCCTACAATGAGCAGTTCTTC.